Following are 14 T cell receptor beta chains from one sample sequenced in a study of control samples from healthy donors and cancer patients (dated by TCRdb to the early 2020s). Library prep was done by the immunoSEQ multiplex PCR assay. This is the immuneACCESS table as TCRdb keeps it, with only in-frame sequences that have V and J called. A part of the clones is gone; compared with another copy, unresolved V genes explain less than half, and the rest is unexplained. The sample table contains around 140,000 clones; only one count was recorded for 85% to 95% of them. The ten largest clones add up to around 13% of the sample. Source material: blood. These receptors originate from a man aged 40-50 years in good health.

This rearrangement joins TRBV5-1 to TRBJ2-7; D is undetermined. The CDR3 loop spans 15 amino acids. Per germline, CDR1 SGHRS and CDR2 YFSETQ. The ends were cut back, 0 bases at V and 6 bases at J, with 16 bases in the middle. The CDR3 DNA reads TGCGCCAGCAGCTTGGTTGGCCGAGTCCTCGGCGAGCAGTACTTC. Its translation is CASSLVGRVLGEQYF.

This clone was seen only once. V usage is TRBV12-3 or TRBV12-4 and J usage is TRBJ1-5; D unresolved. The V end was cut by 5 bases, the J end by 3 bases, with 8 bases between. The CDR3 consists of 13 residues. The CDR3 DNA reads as TGTGCCAGCAGTCTCGGGATCAATCAGCCCCAGCATTTT. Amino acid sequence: CASSLGINQPQHF.

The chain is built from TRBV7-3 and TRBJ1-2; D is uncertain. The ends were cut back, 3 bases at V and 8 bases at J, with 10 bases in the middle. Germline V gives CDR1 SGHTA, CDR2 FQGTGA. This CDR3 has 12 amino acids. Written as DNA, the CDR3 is TGTGCCAGCAGCTTCTCCCAAAGGGGCTACACCTTC. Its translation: CASSFSQRGYTF.

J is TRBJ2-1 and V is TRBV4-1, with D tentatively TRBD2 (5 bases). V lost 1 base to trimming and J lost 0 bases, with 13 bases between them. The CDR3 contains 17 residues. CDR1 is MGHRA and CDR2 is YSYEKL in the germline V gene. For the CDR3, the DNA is TGCGCCAGCAGCCAAGCCGAGCGGCTAAGCTCCTACAATGAGCAGTTCTTC. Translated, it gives CASSQAERLSSYNEQFF.

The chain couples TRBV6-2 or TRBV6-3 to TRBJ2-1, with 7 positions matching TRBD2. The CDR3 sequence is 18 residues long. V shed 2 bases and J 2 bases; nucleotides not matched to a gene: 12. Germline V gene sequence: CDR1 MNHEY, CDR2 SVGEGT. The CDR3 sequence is CASSYGSGDYLTYNEQFF. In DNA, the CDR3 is TGTGCCAGCAGTTACGGGAGCGGGGACTACCTTACCTACAATGAGCAGTTCTTC.

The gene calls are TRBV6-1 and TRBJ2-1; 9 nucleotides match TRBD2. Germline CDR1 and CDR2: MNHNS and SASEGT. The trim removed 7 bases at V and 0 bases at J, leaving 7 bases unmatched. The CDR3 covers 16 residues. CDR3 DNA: TGTGCCAGCATTGAGCGGGGGGCCAGCTCCTACAATGAGCAGTTCTTC. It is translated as CASIERGASSYNEQFF.

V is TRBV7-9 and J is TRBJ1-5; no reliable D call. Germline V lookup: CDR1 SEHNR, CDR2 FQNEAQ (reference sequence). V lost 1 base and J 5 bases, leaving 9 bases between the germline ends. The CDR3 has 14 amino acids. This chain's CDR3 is CASSLEGSHQPQHF. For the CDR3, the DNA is TGTGCCAGCAGCTTAGAAGGCTCCCATCAGCCCCAGCATTTT.

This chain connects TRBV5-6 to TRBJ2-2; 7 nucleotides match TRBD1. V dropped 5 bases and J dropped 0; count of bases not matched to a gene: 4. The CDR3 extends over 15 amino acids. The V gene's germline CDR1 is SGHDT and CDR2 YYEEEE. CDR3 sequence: CASRTGQSNTGELFF. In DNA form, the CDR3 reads TGTGCCAGCAGAACGGGACAGTCGAACACCGGGGAGCTGTTTTTT.

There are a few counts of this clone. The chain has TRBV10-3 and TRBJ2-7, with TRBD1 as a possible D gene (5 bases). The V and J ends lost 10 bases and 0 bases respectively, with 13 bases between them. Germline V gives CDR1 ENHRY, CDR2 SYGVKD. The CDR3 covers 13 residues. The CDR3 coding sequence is TGTGCCACCCAGGGTGCGGTCTCCTACGAGCAGTACTTC. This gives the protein CATQGAVSYEQYF.

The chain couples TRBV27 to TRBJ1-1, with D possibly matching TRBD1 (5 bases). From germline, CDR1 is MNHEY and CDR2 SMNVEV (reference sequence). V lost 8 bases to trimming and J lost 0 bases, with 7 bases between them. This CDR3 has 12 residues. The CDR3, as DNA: TGTGCCAGCGGGGCCATGAACACTGAAGCTTTCTTT. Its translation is CASGAMNTEAFF.

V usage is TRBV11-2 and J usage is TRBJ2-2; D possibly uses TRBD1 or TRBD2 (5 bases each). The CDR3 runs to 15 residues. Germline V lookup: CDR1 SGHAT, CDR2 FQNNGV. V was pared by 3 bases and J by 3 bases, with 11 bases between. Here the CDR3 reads CASSLGTRDTGELFF. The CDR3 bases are TGTGCCAGCAGCTTGGGGACCCGGGACACCGGGGAGCTGTTTTTT.

The CDR3 here is CASSGDHTDTQYF. In DNA form, the CDR3 reads TGTGCCAGCAGTGGGGACCACACAGATACGCAGTATTTT. The J gene is TRBJ2-3, the V gene TRBV27; D may correspond to TRBD1 or TRBD2 (5 bases each). Trimming removed 5 bases from V and 2 bases from J, with 8 bases in between. The CDR3 extends over 13 amino acids. Germline values: CDR1 MNHEY, CDR2 SMNVEV (reference sequence).

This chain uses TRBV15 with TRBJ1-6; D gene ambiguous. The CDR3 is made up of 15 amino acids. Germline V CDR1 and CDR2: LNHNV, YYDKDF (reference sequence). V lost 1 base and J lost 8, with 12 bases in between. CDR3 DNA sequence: TGTGCCACCAGCAGAGTTGGGCGAACTGATTCACCCCTCCACTTT. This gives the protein CATSRVGRTDSPLHF.

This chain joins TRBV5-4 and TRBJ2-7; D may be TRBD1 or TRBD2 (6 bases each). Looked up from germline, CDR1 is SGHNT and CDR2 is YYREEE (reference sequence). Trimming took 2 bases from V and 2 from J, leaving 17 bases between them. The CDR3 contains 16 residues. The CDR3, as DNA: TGTGCCAGCAGCTTAAAAGCAGAAGGGGGGCCCTACGAGCAGTACTTC. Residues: CASSLKAEGGPYEQYF.